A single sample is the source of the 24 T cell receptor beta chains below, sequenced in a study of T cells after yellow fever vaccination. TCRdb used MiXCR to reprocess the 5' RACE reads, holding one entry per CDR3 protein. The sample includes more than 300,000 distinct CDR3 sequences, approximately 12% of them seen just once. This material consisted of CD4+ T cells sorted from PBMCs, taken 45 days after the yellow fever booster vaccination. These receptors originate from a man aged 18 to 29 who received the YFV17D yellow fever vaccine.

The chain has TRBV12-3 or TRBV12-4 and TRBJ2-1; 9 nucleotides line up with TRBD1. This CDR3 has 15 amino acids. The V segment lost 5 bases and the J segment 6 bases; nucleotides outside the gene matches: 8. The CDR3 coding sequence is TGTGCCAGCAGTAAAACCGGGACAGGGACCAATGAGCAGTTCTTC. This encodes CASSKTGTGTNEQFF.

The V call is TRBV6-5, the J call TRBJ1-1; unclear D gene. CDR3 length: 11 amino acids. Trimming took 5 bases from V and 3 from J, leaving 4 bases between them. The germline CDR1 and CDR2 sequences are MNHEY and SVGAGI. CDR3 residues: CASSRYTEAFF. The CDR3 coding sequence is TGTGCCAGCAGTCGCTACACTGAAGCTTTCTTT.

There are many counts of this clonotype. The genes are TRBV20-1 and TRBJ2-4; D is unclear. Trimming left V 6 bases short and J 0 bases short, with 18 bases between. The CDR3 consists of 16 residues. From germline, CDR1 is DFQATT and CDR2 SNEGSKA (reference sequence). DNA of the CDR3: TGCAGTGCAACCCGCACAGACCTACTAGCCAAAAACATTCAGTACTTC. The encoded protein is CSATRTDLLAKNIQYF.

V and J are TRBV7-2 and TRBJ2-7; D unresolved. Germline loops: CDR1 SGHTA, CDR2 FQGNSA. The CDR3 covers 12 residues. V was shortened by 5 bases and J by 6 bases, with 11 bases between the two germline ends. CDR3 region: CASSLHLSEQYV. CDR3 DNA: TGTGCCAGCAGCCTACATTTGAGCGAGCAGTACGTC.

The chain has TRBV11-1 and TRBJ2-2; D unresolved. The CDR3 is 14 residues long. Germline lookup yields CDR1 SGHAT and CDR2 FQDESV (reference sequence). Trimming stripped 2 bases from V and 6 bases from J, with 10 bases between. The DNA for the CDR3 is TGTGCCAGCAGCTTATTGAGCACCTCCGGGGAGCTGTTTTTT. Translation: CASSLLSTSGELFF.

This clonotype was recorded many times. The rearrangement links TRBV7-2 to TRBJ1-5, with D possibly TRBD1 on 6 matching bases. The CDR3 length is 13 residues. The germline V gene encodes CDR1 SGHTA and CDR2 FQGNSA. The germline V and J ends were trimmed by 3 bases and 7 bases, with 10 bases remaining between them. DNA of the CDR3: TGTGCCAGCAGCTTTGGGGGCGCGCAGCCCCAGCATTTT. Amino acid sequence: CASSFGGAQPQHF.

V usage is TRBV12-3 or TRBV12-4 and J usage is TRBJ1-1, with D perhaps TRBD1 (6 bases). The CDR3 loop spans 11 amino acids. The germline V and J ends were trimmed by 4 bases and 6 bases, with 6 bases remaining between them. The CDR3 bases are TGTGCCAGCAGTTGGACAGCTGAAGCTTTCTTT. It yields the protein CASSWTAEAFF.

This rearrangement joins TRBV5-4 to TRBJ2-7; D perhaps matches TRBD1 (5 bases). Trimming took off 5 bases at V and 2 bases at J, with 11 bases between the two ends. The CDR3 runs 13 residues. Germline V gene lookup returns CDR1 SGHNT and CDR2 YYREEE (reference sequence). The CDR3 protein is CASRYDSAYEQYF. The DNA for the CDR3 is TGTGCCAGCAGGTACGACAGCGCCTACGAGCAGTACTTC.

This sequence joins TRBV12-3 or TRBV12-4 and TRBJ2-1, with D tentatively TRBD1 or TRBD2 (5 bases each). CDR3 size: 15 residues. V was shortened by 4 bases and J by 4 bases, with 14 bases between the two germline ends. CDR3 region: CASSSYRRPYNEQFF. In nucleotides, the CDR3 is TGTGCCAGCAGTTCGTACAGGAGGCCTTACAATGAGCAGTTCTTC.

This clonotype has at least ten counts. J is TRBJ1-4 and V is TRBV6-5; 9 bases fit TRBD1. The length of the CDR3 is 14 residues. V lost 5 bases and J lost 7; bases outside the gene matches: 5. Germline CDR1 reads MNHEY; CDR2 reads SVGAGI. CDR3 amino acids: CASSRDRAGEKLFF. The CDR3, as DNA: TGTGCCAGCAGTCGGGACAGGGCCGGTGAAAAACTGTTTTTT.

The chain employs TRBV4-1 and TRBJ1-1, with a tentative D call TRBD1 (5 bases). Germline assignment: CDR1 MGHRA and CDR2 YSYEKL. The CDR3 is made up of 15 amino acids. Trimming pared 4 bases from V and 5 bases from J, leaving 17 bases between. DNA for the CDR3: TGCGCCAGCAGCCGATCGGAGGGGAGTAGGACTGAAGCTTTCTTT. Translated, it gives CASSRSEGSRTEAFF.

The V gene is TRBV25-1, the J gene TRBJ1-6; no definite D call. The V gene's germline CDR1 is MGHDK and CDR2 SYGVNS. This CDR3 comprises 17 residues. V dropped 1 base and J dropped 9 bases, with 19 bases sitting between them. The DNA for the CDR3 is TGTGCCAGCAGTGAATCGGGCAGGACGCTTACTACTTCACCCCTCCACTTT. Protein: CASSESGRTLTTSPLHF.

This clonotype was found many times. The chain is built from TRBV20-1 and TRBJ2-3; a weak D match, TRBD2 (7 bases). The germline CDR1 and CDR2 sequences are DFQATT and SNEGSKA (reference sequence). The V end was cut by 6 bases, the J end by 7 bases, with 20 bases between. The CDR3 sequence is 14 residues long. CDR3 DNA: TGCAGTGCGCGTGGGGGGGGCGCGGGTTATACGCAGTATTTT. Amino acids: CSARGGGAGYTQYF.

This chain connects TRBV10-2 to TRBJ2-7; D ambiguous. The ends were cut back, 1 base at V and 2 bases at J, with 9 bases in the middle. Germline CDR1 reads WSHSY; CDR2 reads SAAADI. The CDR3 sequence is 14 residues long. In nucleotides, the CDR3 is TGCGCCAGCAGTGAGTTCGGCAGGCCCTACGAGCAGTACGTC. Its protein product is CASSEFGRPYEQYV.

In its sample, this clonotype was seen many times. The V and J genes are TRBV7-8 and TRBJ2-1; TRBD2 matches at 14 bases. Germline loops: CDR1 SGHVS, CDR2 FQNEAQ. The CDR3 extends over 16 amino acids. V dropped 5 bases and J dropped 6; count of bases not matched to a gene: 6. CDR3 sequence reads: CASSPFGTSGGNEQFF. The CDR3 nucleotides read TGTGCCAGCAGCCCTTTTGGGACTAGCGGGGGCAATGAGCAGTTCTTC.

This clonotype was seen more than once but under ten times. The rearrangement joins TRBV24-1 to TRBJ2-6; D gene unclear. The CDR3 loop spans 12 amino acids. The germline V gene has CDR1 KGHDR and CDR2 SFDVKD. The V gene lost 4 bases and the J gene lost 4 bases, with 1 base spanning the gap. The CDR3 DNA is TGTGCCACCAGTGAAGGGGCCAACGTCCTGACTTTC. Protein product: CATSEGANVLTF.

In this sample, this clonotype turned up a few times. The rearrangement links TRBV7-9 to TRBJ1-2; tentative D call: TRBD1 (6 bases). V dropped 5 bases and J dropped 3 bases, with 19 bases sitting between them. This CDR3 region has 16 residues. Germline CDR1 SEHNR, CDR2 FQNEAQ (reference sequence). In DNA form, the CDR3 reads TGTGCCAGCAGCCTAGGGACACCCACTGCTGACTATGGCTACACCTTC. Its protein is CASSLGTPTADYGYTF.

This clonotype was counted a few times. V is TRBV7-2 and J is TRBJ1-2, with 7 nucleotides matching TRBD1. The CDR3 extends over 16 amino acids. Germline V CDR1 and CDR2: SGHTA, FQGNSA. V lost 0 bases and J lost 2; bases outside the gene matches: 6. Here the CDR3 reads CASSLAMTGQNYGYTF. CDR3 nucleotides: TGTGCCAGCAGCTTAGCGATGACAGGGCAAAACTATGGCTACACCTTC.

The CDR3 DNA follows: TGTGCCAGCAGCGTAGATGGCGGGGGCTACACCTTC. It encodes CASSVDGGGYTF. This chain uses TRBV9 with TRBJ1-2, with D uncertain. Trimming pared 0 bases from V and 8 bases from J, leaving 8 bases between. CDR1 and CDR2 (germline): SGDLS, YYNGEE. This CDR3 has 12 residues.

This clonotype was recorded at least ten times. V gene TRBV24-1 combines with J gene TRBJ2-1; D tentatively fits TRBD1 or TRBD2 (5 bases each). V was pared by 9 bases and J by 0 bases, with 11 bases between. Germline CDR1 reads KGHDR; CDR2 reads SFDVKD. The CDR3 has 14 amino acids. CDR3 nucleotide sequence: TGTGCCACCGGGGACCGCAGCTCCTACAATGAGCAGTTCTTC. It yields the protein CATGDRSSYNEQFF.

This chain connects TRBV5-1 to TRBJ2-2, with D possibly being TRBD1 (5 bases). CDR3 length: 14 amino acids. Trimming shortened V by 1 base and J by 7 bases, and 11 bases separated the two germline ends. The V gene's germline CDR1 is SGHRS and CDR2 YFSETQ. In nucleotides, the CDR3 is TGCGCCAGCAGCTTGCGTTGGGGCGGCGGGGAGCTGTTTTTT. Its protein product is CASSLRWGGGELFF.

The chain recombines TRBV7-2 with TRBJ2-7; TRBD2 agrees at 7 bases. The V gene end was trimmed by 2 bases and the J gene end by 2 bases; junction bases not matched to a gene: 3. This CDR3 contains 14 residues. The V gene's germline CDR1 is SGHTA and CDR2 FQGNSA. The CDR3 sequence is CASSLKAGAYEQYF. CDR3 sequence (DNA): TGTGCCAGCAGCTTAAAGGCGGGGGCCTACGAGCAGTACTTC.

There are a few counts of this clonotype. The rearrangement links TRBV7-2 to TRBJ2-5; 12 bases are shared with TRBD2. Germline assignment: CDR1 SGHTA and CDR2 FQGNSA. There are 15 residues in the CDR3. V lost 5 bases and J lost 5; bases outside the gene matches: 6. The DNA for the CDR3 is TGTGCCAGCAGCAAAACAGGACTAGCGGGGGAGACCCAGTACTTC. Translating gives CASSKTGLAGETQYF.

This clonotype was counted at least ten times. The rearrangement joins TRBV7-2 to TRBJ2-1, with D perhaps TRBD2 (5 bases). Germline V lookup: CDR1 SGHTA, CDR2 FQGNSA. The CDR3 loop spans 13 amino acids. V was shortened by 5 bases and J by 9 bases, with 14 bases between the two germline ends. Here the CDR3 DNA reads TGTGCCAGCAGCATGGGTGCGGGCAGTGAGCAGTTCTTC. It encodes CASSMGAGSEQFF.